A single sample gave rise to the 8 T cell receptor beta chains below, sequenced in a study of CD8 T cells in Susac syndrome. RNA amounts of roughly 0.45 to 1 ug underwent reverse transcription with random hexamers. TCRdb recomputed calls from the immunoSEQ multiplex PCR reads with MiXCR, one row per CDR3 protein. The table has roughly 120,000 distinct CDR3 sequences, more than 80% seen once. Sequences were obtained from CD8+ T cells from PBMCs. The receptor source for this set is a human donor with multiple sclerosis.

This chain links TRBV5-1 with TRBJ1-1; D unresolved. This CDR3 contains 11 residues. In germline, CDR1 is SGHRS, CDR2 YFSETQ. The V and J ends lost 0 bases and 10 bases respectively, with 7 bases between them. CDR3 protein: CASSLGERAFF. In DNA form, the CDR3 reads TGCGCCAGCAGCTTGGGGGAGCGAGCTTTCTTT.

The chain uses TRBV7-9 and TRBJ2-1; D is undetermined. This CDR3 comprises 14 residues. V was cut by 7 bases and J by 1 base, with 11 bases left in between. Germline V gene lookup returns CDR1 SEHNR and CDR2 FQNEAQ (reference sequence). CDR3 in DNA: TGTGCCAGCACCCCAGTGCGGTCCTACAATGAGCAGTTCTTC. Its translation is CASTPVRSYNEQFF.

The rearrangement joins TRBV27 to TRBJ2-5; possibly TRBD1 for D (6 bases). The CDR3 runs to 15 residues. Looked up from germline, CDR1 is MNHEY and CDR2 is SMNVEV (reference sequence). V was clipped by 5 bases and J by 0 bases, with 13 bases between them. CDR3 DNA sequence: TGTGCCAGCAGTCCCTACGGACAGTACCAAGAGACCCAGTACTTC. Translating gives CASSPYGQYQETQYF.

The V gene is TRBV12-5, the J gene TRBJ1-4; D remains unclear. Germline V gene data show CDR1 as LGHNT and CDR2 as FRNRAP. The V gene lost 0 bases and the J gene lost 8 bases, with 13 bases spanning the gap. There are 15 residues in the CDR3. The CDR3 DNA is TGTGCTAGTGGTTTGGTATTTGTGGGTCAAGAAAAACTGTTTTTT. Protein product: CASGLVFVGQEKLFF.

Points on this clonotype: A read error may produce the germline difference seen at one junction end. The gene calls are TRBV5-1 and TRBJ2-1; D is undetermined. The CDR3 has 11 amino acids. Germline lookup yields CDR1 SGHRS and CDR2 YFSETQ. CDR3 DNA sequence: TGTGCCAGCAGTTTTGGGAATGAGCAGTTCTTC. Amino acids: CASSFGNEQFF.

CDR3 amino acids: CASSLSVHYGYTF. CDR3 in DNA: TGTGCCAGCAGTTTATCCGTACACTATGGCTACACCTTC. This rearrangement joins TRBV27 to TRBJ1-2; D unresolved. This CDR3 has 13 amino acids. The V and J ends lost 0 bases and 3 bases respectively, with 5 bases between them. Germline loops: CDR1 MNHEY, CDR2 SMNVEV (reference sequence).

The chain recombines TRBV20-1 with TRBJ2-1, with 8 positions matching TRBD2. Germline V gene sequence: CDR1 DFQATT, CDR2 SNEGSKA (reference sequence). The J segment lost 7 bases and the V segment lost 1 base, leaving 6 bases of the junction unmatched. The CDR3 is 14 residues long. This CDR3 is CSARAGGVFNEQFF. CDR3 DNA sequence: TGCAGTGCTAGAGCCGGGGGGGTTTTTAATGAGCAGTTCTTC.

CDR3 protein: CASSQGPLAGELFF. In DNA, the CDR3 is TGCGCCAGCAGCCAAGGTCCGTTGGCCGGGGAGCTGTTTTTT. The chain combines TRBV4-1 with TRBJ2-2, with D uncertain. The V end was cut by 1 base, the J end by 6 bases, with 9 bases between. Per germline, CDR1 MGHRA and CDR2 YSYEKL. This CDR3 region has 14 residues.